This T cell receptor beta chain was found in a study of cytomegalovirus exposure and HLA in healthy donors. By frequency in the sample, this clone is medium-sized (0.01 to 0.1%). Trimming shortened V by 4 bases and J by 0 bases, and 14 bases separated the two germline ends. The CDR3 contains 16 residues. Per the germline V gene, CDR1 is SGHDT and CDR2 is YYEEEE. 13 Jbeta primers and 60 Vbeta primers were used for the PCR. Method: immunoSEQ multiplex PCR; TCRdb's copy keeps in-frame clones and lacks some. The sample includes about 98,000 clones, roughly 76% of them seen just once. The chain is built from TRBV5-6 and TRBJ2-1, with D perhaps TRBD1 (6 bases). The TCR comes from a female donor in good health and CMV-seronegative. The specimen sequenced was PBMCs. CDR3 in amino acids: CASSLITGSSYNEQFF. The CDR3 nucleotides read TGTGCCAGCAGCCTGATTACAGGGAGCTCCTACAATGAGCAGTTCTTC. The full variable domain, in which reference TRBV5-6 and TRBJ2-1 provide the parts outside the CDR3, is DAGVTQSPTHLIKTRGQQVTLRCSPKSGHDTVSWYQQALGQGPQFIFQYYEEEERQRGNFPDRFSGHQFPNYSSELNVNALLLGDSALYLCASSLITGSSYNEQFFGPGTRLTVL.